Listed below are T cell receptor beta chains from one sample, sequenced in a study of OX40 agonist ivuxolimab in advanced cancers. The method was immunoSEQ multiplex PCR; TCRdb's version includes in-frame clones alone and lacks a portion of them. The sample yields about 40,000 clones, approximately 80% seen once. The sample in question was CD4+ or CD8+ T cells sorted from blood, obtained in a trial of the OX40 agonist ivuxolimab. These receptor sequences come from an adult with an advanced solid tumor such as melanoma, head and neck, liver or kidney cancer. Each CDR3 is given with its conserved first and last residue. A D gene is named only where the DNA matches it firmly. For some rows the clone size is stated as once, few or many, or as a class when expanded; others skip it.

d_call: TRBD2
clone_size: once
v_call: TRBV9
j_call: TRBJ2-5
cdr3_nt: TGTGCCAGCAGCGTAGCCCCCTTAGCGGGGGGCCAAGAGACCCAGTACTTC
cdr3_aa: CASSVAPLAGGQETQYF

d_call: .
clone_size: .
v_call: TRBV7-2
j_call: TRBJ1-2
cdr3_nt: TGTGCCAGCAGCTTAGGCGGTGGAACCGTCTATGGCTACACCTTC
cdr3_aa: CASSLGGGTVYGYTF

d_call: .
clone_size: .
v_call: TRBV5-1
j_call: TRBJ2-3
cdr3_nt: TGCGCCAGCAGCTTGCTGGGACGAAGGGCAGATACGCAGTATTTT
cdr3_aa: CASSLLGRRADTQYF

d_call: .
clone_size: once
v_call: TRBV18
j_call: TRBJ2-3
cdr3_nt: TGTGCCAGCTCAAAATCCTGGCTTTCAGATACGCAGTATTTT
cdr3_aa: CASSKSWLSDTQYF

d_call: TRBD1
clone_size: .
v_call: TRBV5-4
j_call: TRBJ2-7
cdr3_nt: TGTGCCAGCAGCCCCGGGACAGGGGTCCCCTACGAGCAGTACTTC
cdr3_aa: CASSPGTGVPYEQYF

d_call: TRBD2
clone_size: .
v_call: TRBV11-3
j_call: TRBJ2-3
cdr3_nt: TGTGCCAGCAGCTTCATTAGCGGGGTTTTTACGCAGTATTTT
cdr3_aa: CASSFISGVFTQYF

d_call: .
clone_size: few
v_call: TRBV28
j_call: TRBJ1-2
cdr3_nt: TGTGCCAGCACGTTCGGGGGGGTGCGTGGCTACACCTTC
cdr3_aa: CASTFGGVRGYTF

d_call: .
clone_size: .
v_call: TRBV11-2
j_call: TRBJ1-2
cdr3_nt: TGTGCCAGCAGCTGGGGGGGTGGCTACACCTTC
cdr3_aa: CASSWGGGYTF

d_call: .
clone_size: .
v_call: TRBV4-2
j_call: TRBJ1-2
cdr3_nt: TGTGCCAGCAGCCAAGAAGTAACAGGGAATTATGGCTACACCTTC
cdr3_aa: CASSQEVTGNYGYTF

d_call: TRBD2
clone_size: .
v_call: TRBV9
j_call: TRBJ2-1
cdr3_nt: TGTGCCAGCAGCGTAGGGCCTAGCGGGGACAATGAGCAGTTCTTC
cdr3_aa: CASSVGPSGDNEQFF

d_call: TRBD1
clone_size: once
v_call: TRBV28
j_call: TRBJ1-1
cdr3_nt: TGTGCCAGCAGATCAGCCGGGACAGGGAGGCGAGCTGAAGCTTTCTTT
cdr3_aa: CASRSAGTGRRAEAFF

d_call: .
clone_size: .
v_call: TRBV6-1
j_call: TRBJ2-3
cdr3_nt: TGTGCCAGCACCCCGGTACAGGCCACAGATACGCAGTATTTT
cdr3_aa: CASTPVQATDTQYF

d_call: TRBD2
clone_size: .
v_call: TRBV6-6
j_call: TRBJ2-4
cdr3_nt: TGTGCCAGCAGTCGGGGGGAGGGCATTCAGTACTTC
cdr3_aa: CASSRGEGIQYF

d_call: .
clone_size: .
v_call: TRBV18
j_call: TRBJ2-7
cdr3_nt: TGTGCCAGCTCACCCTCAACCGAGCAGTACTTC
cdr3_aa: CASSPSTEQYF

d_call: .
clone_size: once
v_call: TRBV25-1
j_call: TRBJ2-7
cdr3_nt: TGTGCCAGCAGTGAATATGCAGGGATTTACGAGCAGTACTTC
cdr3_aa: CASSEYAGIYEQYF

d_call: .
clone_size: .
v_call: TRBV7-2
j_call: TRBJ2-6
cdr3_nt: TGTGCCAGTGCTGGGGCCAACGTCCTGACTTTC
cdr3_aa: CASAGANVLTF

d_call: .
clone_size: once
v_call: TRBV30
j_call: TRBJ1-2
cdr3_nt: TGTGCCTGGAGTGTACTGGAGTATGGCTACACCTTC
cdr3_aa: CAWSVLEYGYTF